This T cell receptor beta chain was identified in a study of T cell clones after liver transplantation. Sequencing used immunoSEQ multiplex PCR; TCRdb keeps in-frame clones, though not all of them. The data contain roughly 80,000 clones, 80% to 85% of them singletons. The CDR3 contains 16 residues. Trimming pared 2 bases from V and 8 bases from J, leaving 20 bases between. In germline, CDR1 is SGHDT, CDR2 YYEEEE. The genes are TRBV5-6 and TRBJ2-1; a weak D match, TRBD2 (6 bases). This clonotype was sampled from a human patient who received a liver transplant. Some T cells may originate from the graft donor. The source material was CD4+ T cells from blood, sampled about 46 months after liver transplant. CDR3 coding DNA: TGTGCCAGCAGCTTCAGACCGGACTTGGGGGAGGATGAGCAGTTCTTC. Its translation: CASSFRPDLGEDEQFF.